One and the same sample provided the 13 T cell receptor beta chains below, sequenced in a study of shared clonotypes between healthy human individuals. Sequencing was performed with immunoSEQ multiplex PCR; in TCRdb, only in-frame clones are kept and a portion is missing. The sample lists approximately 2.5 million clones; approximately 93% were seen once. What was sequenced was naive CD4+ T cells from PBMCs. Stated subset: CD45RA+ positively selected. The source is a man aged 18-30 years in good health. Some clones in this sample may be carry-over from other donors' samples.

On this clone: At the DNA level, this CDR3 is encoded by other sequences in the same sample as well. This chain connects TRBV5-1 to TRBJ2-1; no clear D gene. Trimming took 0 bases from V and 5 from J, leaving 6 bases between them. Germline loops: CDR1 SGHRS, CDR2 YFSETQ. CDR3 length: 13 amino acids. The CDR3 loop reads CASSLEPNNEQFF. The CDR3 DNA follows: TGCGCCAGCAGCTTGGAACCGAACAATGAGCAGTTCTTC.

The V and J genes are TRBV11-2 and TRBJ2-2; no reliable D call. Per germline, CDR1 SGHAT and CDR2 FQNNGV. This CDR3 is 14 amino acids long. Deletions cut 3 bases from V and 5 bases from J, with 10 bases between. This chain's CDR3 is CASSLTFLTGELFF. The CDR3 nucleotides read TGTGCCAGCAGCTTGACTTTCCTGACCGGGGAGCTGTTTTTT.

V and J are TRBV28 and TRBJ2-2; D remains unclear. The CDR3 is 16 amino acids. The V gene's germline CDR1 is MDHEN and CDR2 SYDVKM. Trimming left V 3 bases short and J 6 bases short, with 17 bases between. CDR3 region: CASSFVRVRRAGELFF. For the CDR3, the DNA is TGTGCCAGCAGTTTTGTCCGGGTTCGACGGGCCGGGGAGCTGTTTTTT.

The chain couples TRBV5-1 to TRBJ2-4, with 7 bases that match TRBD2. CDR3 size: 17 residues. CDR1 is SGHRS and CDR2 is YFSETQ in the germline V gene. V lost 0 bases and J lost 0; bases outside the gene matches: 6. CDR3 loop: CASSLVPAGLAKNIQYF. The CDR3 DNA reads TGCGCCAGCAGCTTGGTCCCAGCGGGACTAGCCAAAAACATTCAGTACTTC.

The rearrangement uses TRBV11-3 and TRBJ2-1, with TRBD2 matching 9 bases. Germline CDR1 SGHNT, CDR2 YENEEA. The V and J ends lost 0 bases and 9 bases, in that order; junction bases with no gene match: 6. This CDR3 is 15 amino acids long. The CDR3 nucleotides are TGTGCCAGCAGCTTAGATCGTGGTAGCGGGGGTGAGCAGTTCTTC. Its translation is CASSLDRGSGGEQFF.

The table lists this clone with a few counts. The same CDR3 can be traced to other DNA sequences in this sample. The CDR3 loop is CASSQVADTQYF. The CDR3 DNA follows: TGCGCCAGCAGCCAAGTAGCAGATACGCAGTATTTT. The genes are TRBV4-1 and TRBJ2-3, with D hard to call. Germline V gene data show CDR1 as MGHRA and CDR2 as YSYEKL. Trimming shortened V by 1 base and J by 4 bases, and 3 bases separated the two germline ends. The CDR3 is made up of 12 amino acids.

The table lists this clone with a few counts. V gene TRBV7-9 combines with J gene TRBJ1-1; D remains unclear. V was pared by 1 base and J by 10 bases, with 10 bases between. CDR3 length: 12 residues. Germline lookup yields CDR1 SEHNR and CDR2 FQNEAQ (reference sequence). The CDR3 coding sequence is TGTGCCAGCAGCTTAGATGAGGGTCCAGCTTTCTTT. Encoded protein: CASSLDEGPAFF.

This clone was seen only once. The V and J genes are TRBV5-1 and TRBJ1-2; 10 nucleotides line up with TRBD1. After removal of 4 bases from V and 8 bases from J, the junction contained 8 bases not matched to a gene. Germline lookup yields CDR1 SGHRS and CDR2 YFSETQ. CDR3 size: 14 residues. CDR3: CASSVAGTGVGYTF. Here the CDR3 DNA reads TGCGCCAGCAGCGTGGCCGGGACAGGGGTCGGCTACACCTTC. Supplemented by reference TRBV5-1 and TRBJ1-2, the full variable domain reads KAGVTQTPRYLIKTRGQQVTLSCSPISGHRSVSWYQQTPGQGLQFLFEYFSETQRNKGNFPGRFSGRQFSNSRSEMNVSTLELGDSALYLCASSVAGTGVGYTFGSGTRLTVV.

In the case of this clone: Other nucleotide sequences from this sample produce the same CDR3. The V call is TRBV7-9, the J call TRBJ1-5; no definite D call. The germline V gene has CDR1 SEHNR and CDR2 FQNEAQ (reference sequence). The CDR3 covers 13 residues. V was cut by 0 bases and J by 6 bases, with 6 bases left in between. The CDR3 nucleotides read TGTGCCAGCAGCTTAGCGGAAGGTCAGCCCCAGCATTTT. Translated: CASSLAEGQPQHF.

This clone has more than one count but fewer than ten. The V call is TRBV4-2, the J call TRBJ1-4; D uncertain. Deletions cut 1 base from V and 5 bases from J, with 5 bases between. CDR3 size: 13 residues. The germline V gene has CDR1 LGHNA and CDR2 YNFKEQ. The CDR3 loop is CASSQGANEKLFF. In DNA form, the CDR3 reads TGTGCCAGCAGCCAAGGGGCCAATGAAAAACTGTTTTTT.

The V and J genes are TRBV6-5 and TRBJ2-5; TRBD2 aligns across 7 bases. The trim removed 5 bases at V and 5 bases at J, leaving 8 bases unmatched. Germline V gene lookup returns CDR1 MNHEY and CDR2 SVGAGI. CDR3 size: 14 residues. CDR3 sequence: CASSRDSGRETQYF. CDR3 DNA: TGTGCCAGCAGTCGGGACTCCGGGAGGGAGACCCAGTACTTC.

The chain is built from TRBV27 and TRBJ2-7; TRBD1 agrees at 7 bases. Germline trimming cut 1 base from V and 3 bases from J; bases unmatched to any gene: 6. The V gene's germline CDR1 is MNHEY and CDR2 SMNVEV (reference sequence). This CDR3 has 15 residues. This CDR3 reads CASSLLGQDFYEQYF. In DNA, the CDR3 is TGTGCCAGCAGTTTATTAGGACAGGATTTCTACGAGCAGTACTTC.

This chain joins TRBV2 and TRBJ2-2; D might be TRBD2 (5 bases). The germline V gene has CDR1 SNHLY and CDR2 FYNNEI. The CDR3 is 14 amino acids. With 5 bases removed from V and 5 bases from J, the gap between germline ends came to 12 bases. The CDR3 here is CASSSRTGTGELFF. For the CDR3, the DNA is TGTGCCAGCAGTTCCAGAACGGGGACCGGGGAGCTGTTTTTT.